The next 17 T cell receptor beta chains were all read from a single sample in a study of CD8 T cells in Susac syndrome (dated by TCRdb to between 2018 and 2020). Library creation used the immunoSEQ multiplex PCR assay. RNA was extracted using the RNeasy kit, and roughly 0.45 to 1 microgram was reverse transcribed with random hexamers. The public reads were quality trimmed at Q25 with fastp and then assembled into clones with MiXCR by TCRdb, keeping productive beta chains. Merged by CDR3 protein, the rows form single entries marked with the most common genes and DNA. In all, the sample holds 75,000 to 100,000 distinct CDR3 sequences, and around 94% of those were seen once. The ten largest clones add up to about 0.9% of the sample. Material: CD8+ T cells from PBMCs. Every receptor here comes from a human donor with Susac syndrome.

The rearrangement joins TRBV5-4 to TRBJ2-6; TRBD2 matches 7 bases. Germline V gives CDR1 SGHNT, CDR2 YYREEE (reference sequence). The CDR3 totals 15 residues. Trimming removed 4 bases from V and 1 base from J; junction bases left unmatched: 2. CDR3: CASSRGDSGANVLTF. The CDR3, as DNA: TGTGCCAGCAGCCGGGGGGATTCTGGGGCCAACGTCCTGACTTTC.

The chain has TRBV7-3 and TRBJ1-2, with 9 nucleotides matching TRBD1. V lost 5 bases and J lost 1; bases outside the gene matches: 5. The CDR3 consists of 15 residues. Per the germline V gene, CDR1 is SGHTA and CDR2 is FQGTGA. CDR3 region: CASSPGTGSNYGYTF. DNA for the CDR3: TGTGCCAGCAGCCCAGGGACAGGGAGTAACTATGGCTACACCTTC.

As for this clonotype: A read error may produce the germline difference seen at one junction end. The chain joins TRBV6-5 to TRBJ2-7, with 8 bases matching TRBD2. Per germline, CDR1 MNHEY and CDR2 SVGAGI. CDR3 length: 15 residues. CDR3 bases: TGTGCCAGCAGTTACAGCAGCGGGAGCTCCTACAAGCAGTACTTC. Encoded protein: CASSYSSGSSYKQYF.

The J gene is TRBJ1-2, the V gene TRBV25-1; D remains ambiguous. Germline V gene data show CDR1 as MGHDK and CDR2 as SYGVNS. This CDR3 comprises 14 residues. V was clipped by 6 bases and J by 8 bases, with 19 bases between them. The DNA for the CDR3 is TGTGCCAGCAGACAGAATGATAACTATGGCGGCTACACCTTC. Translating gives CASRQNDNYGGYTF.

V is TRBV19 and J is TRBJ2-7; D gene ambiguous. The CDR3 has 13 amino acids. CDR1 and CDR2 (germline): LNHDA, SQIVND (reference sequence). Between the trimmed V and J ends, which lost 5 bases and 2 bases, there was a span of 10 bases. The CDR3 region has the DNA TGTGCCAGTAGTCCACTCCCTGCCTACGAGCAGTACTTC. This codes for CASSPLPAYEQYF.

The chain recombines TRBV7-9 with TRBJ1-5; 8 positions agree with TRBD1. Trimming took 5 bases from V and 4 from J; bases not matched to a gene: 7. This CDR3 has 15 amino acids. Germline V lookup: CDR1 SEHNR, CDR2 FQNEAQ (reference sequence). Here the CDR3 reads CASSARGQENQPQHF. CDR3 nucleotide sequence: TGTGCCAGCAGCGCACGGGGACAGGAGAATCAGCCCCAGCATTTT.

The chain combines TRBV6-5 with TRBJ2-1, with 9 positions matching TRBD2. The germline CDR1 and CDR2 sequences are MNHEY and SVGAGI. V shed 2 bases, J shed 9 bases, and the junction held 8 bases outside the gene matches. The CDR3 runs 15 residues. The CDR3 here is CASSYGGRGIAEQFF. The CDR3 DNA is TGTGCCAGCAGTTACGGCGGGAGGGGGATCGCTGAGCAGTTCTTC.

V usage is TRBV6-4 and J usage is TRBJ2-7, with 7 bases matching TRBD2. Germline V lookup: CDR1 MRHNA, CDR2 SNTAGT. Trimming took 5 bases from V and 11 from J; bases not matched to a gene: 9. There are 12 residues in the CDR3. The CDR3 region is CASSPGLPGEYF. The CDR3 DNA sequence: TGTGCCAGCAGTCCGGGACTACCGGGAGAGTACTTC.

This clonotype occurred once. The chain carries TRBV27 and TRBJ2-2; D ambiguous. V was shortened by 0 bases and J by 8 bases, with 7 bases between the two germline ends. This CDR3 comprises 13 residues. CDR1 is MNHEY and CDR2 is SMNVEV in the germline V gene (reference sequence). CDR3 sequence: CASSLSWMGELFF. CDR3 DNA: TGTGCCAGCAGTTTATCGTGGATGGGGGAGCTGTTTTTT.

Here the CDR3 reads CASSASGTGNEKLFF. The CDR3 DNA reads as TGTGCCAGCAGCGCCTCGGGAACAGGGAATGAAAAACTGTTTTTT. V is TRBV7-2 and J is TRBJ1-4, with D possibly TRBD1 on 6 matching bases. This CDR3 region has 15 residues. Germline CDR1 and CDR2: SGHTA and FQGNSA. V was clipped by 5 bases and J by 5 bases, with 15 bases between them.

The chain uses TRBV5-1 and TRBJ2-7, with D tentatively TRBD1 (6 bases). Trimming left V 0 bases short and J 3 bases short, with 13 bases between. CDR1 is SGHRS, CDR2 YFSETQ, per germline. The CDR3 length is 15 residues. Here the CDR3 reads CASSLGEGVRYEQYF. CDR3 nucleotide sequence: TGCGCCAGCAGCTTGGGAGAGGGGGTTCGCTACGAGCAGTACTTC.

The genes are TRBV7-9 and TRBJ2-2; D is undetermined. CDR3 length: 15 residues. The ends were cut back, 4 bases at V and 1 base at J, with 10 bases in the middle. Germline V gene sequence: CDR1 SEHNR, CDR2 FQNEAQ (reference sequence). CDR3: CASSSGFQNTGELFF. The DNA of the CDR3 is TGTGCCAGCAGCTCTGGCTTCCAGAACACCGGGGAGCTGTTTTTT.

The V gene is TRBV14, the J gene TRBJ2-5; D not certain. Germline V CDR1 and CDR2: SGHDN, FVKESK. Between the trimmed V and J ends, which lost 2 bases and 5 bases, there was a span of 9 bases. The CDR3 covers 13 residues. This CDR3 is CASSQTRWETQYF. DNA of the CDR3: TGTGCCAGCAGCCAAACTCGGTGGGAGACCCAGTACTTC.

The rearrangement uses TRBV9 and TRBJ2-1, with D unresolved. The CDR3 length is 12 residues. Trimming took off 0 bases at V and 10 bases at J, with 8 bases between the two ends. The V gene's germline CDR1 is SGDLS and CDR2 YYNGEE. The CDR3 nucleotides are TGTGCCAGCAGCGTAGTGGATAGCGAGCAGTTCTTC. Protein sequence: CASSVVDSEQFF.

This chain links TRBV29-1 with TRBJ2-1, with no clear D. Per germline, CDR1 SQVTM and CDR2 ANQGSEA. This CDR3 spans 13 amino acids. V lost 6 bases and J lost 0, with 9 bases in between. The CDR3 region has the DNA TGCAGCGTCCCAGCGTACTCCTACAATGAGCAGTTCTTC. The encoded protein is CSVPAYSYNEQFF.

The chain combines TRBV30 with TRBJ1-4; no definite D call. Germline-derived CDR1 and CDR2 are GTSNPN and SVGIG (reference sequence). The CDR3 is made up of 12 amino acids. V was trimmed by 0 bases and J by 8 bases, leaving 7 bases between them. The CDR3 is CAWSVRWEKLFF. As DNA, the CDR3 is TGTGCCTGGAGTGTACGTTGGGAAAAACTGTTTTTT.

This chain joins TRBV7-9 and TRBJ2-1; 11 bases match TRBD2. V shed 5 bases and J 15 bases; nucleotides not matched to a gene: 6. The V gene's germline CDR1 is SEHNR and CDR2 FQNEAQ (reference sequence). The CDR3 is 12 residues long. CDR3 sequence reads: CASSALAGEPFF. The CDR3 region has the DNA TGTGCCAGCAGCGCACTAGCGGGAGAACCGTTCTTC.